The rows below give T cell receptor beta chains drawn from one sample of a study of blood T cell repertoires in COVID-19. The data were produced by immunoSEQ multiplex PCR, yet TCRdb's version contains in-frame clones alone and is incomplete. The sample yields approximately 130,000 clones, approximately 90% seen once. Input material: peripheral blood. The receptors were gathered from a human donor in a cohort sampled during active COVID-19. Both conserved end residues are part of each CDR3. The order of the fields is CDR3 protein, CDR3 DNA, V gene, J gene, D gene, clone size. The D gene is left open where the match is weak. Size tells how often a clone was seen (once, few, many) or the class of an expanded clone, and some rows leave it out.

CASSWMGQGVDTGELFF	TGCGCCAGCAGCTGGATGGGACAGGGGGTAGACACCGGGGAGCTGTTTTTT	TRBV5-1	TRBJ2-2	TRBD1	-
CASSYGQGAYEQYF	TGTGCCAGCAGTTACGGGCAGGGGGCCTACGAGCAGTACTTC	TRBV6-5	TRBJ2-7	TRBD1	-
CASSYAANYGYTF	TGTGCCAGCAGTTACGCAGCTAACTATGGCTACACCTTC	TRBV6-2/TRBV6-3	TRBJ1-2	-	-
CASSLQQGWEQFF	TGTGCCAGCAGTTTACAACAGGGGTGGGAGCAGTTCTTC	TRBV6-5	TRBJ2-1	TRBD1	once
CASSLFGVNYTF	TGTGCCAGCAGTTTATTCGGGGTGAACTACACCTTC	TRBV27	TRBJ1-2	-	-
CASSSKTGFVQTQYF	TGTGCCAGCTCCTCCAAGACAGGGTTTGTGCAGACCCAGTACTTC	TRBV9	TRBJ2-5	TRBD1	once
CASRRDRFGEQFF	TGTGCCAGCAGGCGCGACAGGTTCGGTGAGCAGTTCTTC	TRBV12-3/TRBV12-4	TRBJ2-1	-	-
CASSESRYDNTEAFF	TGCGCCAGCAGTGAGTCGAGGTATGACAACACTGAAGCTTTCTTT	TRBV10-1	TRBJ1-1	-	-
CASTKEQTQSSTDTQYF	TGTGCCAGTACCAAGGAACAGACCCAATCTAGCACAGATACGCAGTATTTT	TRBV19	TRBJ2-3	-	-
CAISESASLVYEQYF	TGTGCCATCAGTGAGTCTGCTAGCCTAGTCTACGAGCAGTACTTC	TRBV10-3	TRBJ2-7	-	-
CASELNTGELFF	TGTGCCAGTGAACTGAACACCGGGGAGCTGTTTTTT	TRBV19	TRBJ2-2	-	-
CASSPRDTQYF	TGTGCCAGCAGCCCCCGAGATACGCAGTATTTT	TRBV12-3/TRBV12-4	TRBJ2-3	-	-
CASSLVSDTEAFF	TGTGCCAGCAGCCTTGTCAGTGACACTGAAGCTTTCTTT	TRBV5-5	TRBJ1-1	-	-
CSASKASGSSYNEQFF	TGCAGTGCTAGTAAGGCTAGCGGGAGTTCCTACAATGAGCAGTTCTTC	TRBV20-1	TRBJ2-1	TRBD2	-
CSAGTSGTTIGTQYF	TGCAGCGCTGGGACTAGCGGGACCACCATAGGGACCCAGTACTTC	TRBV29-1	TRBJ2-5	TRBD2	-
CAWSADRVNQPQHF	TGTGCCTGGAGTGCCGACAGGGTCAATCAGCCCCAGCATTTT	TRBV30	TRBJ1-5	TRBD1	-
CAISESIVVYGQGSYEQYF	TGTGCCATCAGTGAGTCGATCGTAGTTTATGGACAGGGGAGCTACGAGCAGTACTTC	TRBV10-3	TRBJ2-7	TRBD1	-
CASSRGGETGELFF	TGTGCCAGCAGCCGGGGGGGCGAAACCGGGGAGCTGTTTTTT	TRBV4-2	TRBJ2-2	-	-
CASSLEWAGDLQETQYF	TGTGCCAGCAGCTTAGAATGGGCGGGGGACCTCCAAGAGACCCAGTACTTC	TRBV11-2	TRBJ2-5	TRBD2	-
CASSYLGTGSGNTIYF	TGTGCCAGCAGTTACTTAGGGACAGGGTCCGGAAACACCATATATTTT	TRBV6-5	TRBJ1-3	TRBD1	-
CASSPLGTGGAYRYEQYF	TGTGCCAGCAGCCCCCTAGGGACAGGGGGCGCCTACCGTTACGAGCAGTACTTC	TRBV3-1/TRBV3-2	TRBJ2-7	TRBD1	-
CASSSPRGARGYEQYF	TGTGCCAGCAGTTCCCCCCGGGGGGCAAGGGGGTACGAGCAGTACTTC	TRBV28	TRBJ2-7	-	-
CASSQGGNSGNTIYF	TGTGCCAGCAGCCAAGGAGGCAACTCTGGAAACACCATATATTTT	TRBV3-1/TRBV3-2	TRBJ1-3	-	-
CASRRVGSDGEQYF	TGTGCCAGCCGACGGGTGGGGAGTGATGGCGAGCAGTACTTC	TRBV5-6	TRBJ2-7	-	-
CASSYLQGDNSPLHF	TGTGCCAGCAGTTACCTTCAGGGTGATAATTCACCCCTCCACTTT	TRBV6-6	TRBJ1-6	-	-
CASIAGRFYNEQFF	TGTGCCAGCATTGCGGGCCGATTCTACAATGAGCAGTTCTTC	TRBV25-1	TRBJ2-1	-	-
CASSYTEPPSYEQYF	TGTGCCAGCAGTTACACGGAGCCGCCCTCCTACGAGCAGTACTTC	TRBV6-5	TRBJ2-7	-	-
CASSNRVDTQYF	TGTGCCAGCTCAAACCGAGTAGATACGCAGTATTTT	TRBV12-3/TRBV12-4	TRBJ2-3	-	-
CASLGQGNEKLFF	TGTGCCAGTTTGGGACAGGGCAATGAAAAACTGTTTTTT	TRBV19	TRBJ1-4	TRBD1	-